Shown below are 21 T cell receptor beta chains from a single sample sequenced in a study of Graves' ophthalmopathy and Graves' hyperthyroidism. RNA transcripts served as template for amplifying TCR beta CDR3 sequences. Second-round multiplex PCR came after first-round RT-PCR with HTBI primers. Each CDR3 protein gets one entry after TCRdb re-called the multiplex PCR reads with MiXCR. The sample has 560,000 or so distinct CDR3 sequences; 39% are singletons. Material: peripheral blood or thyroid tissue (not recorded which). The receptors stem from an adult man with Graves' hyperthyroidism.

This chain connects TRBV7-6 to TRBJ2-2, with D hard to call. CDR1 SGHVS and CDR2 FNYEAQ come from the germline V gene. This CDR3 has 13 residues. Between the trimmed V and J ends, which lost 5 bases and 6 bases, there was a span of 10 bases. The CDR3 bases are TGTGCCAGCAGCCCCTTAGTCTCCGGGGAGCTGTTTTTT. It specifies CASSPLVSGELFF.

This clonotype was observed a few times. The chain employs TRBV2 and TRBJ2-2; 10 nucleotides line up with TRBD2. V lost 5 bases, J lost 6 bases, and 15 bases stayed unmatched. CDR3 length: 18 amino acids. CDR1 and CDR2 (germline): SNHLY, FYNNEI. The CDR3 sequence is CASSPLVSGRAPPGELFF. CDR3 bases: TGTGCCAGCAGTCCCCTAGTCAGCGGGAGGGCCCCCCCCGGGGAGCTGTTTTTT.

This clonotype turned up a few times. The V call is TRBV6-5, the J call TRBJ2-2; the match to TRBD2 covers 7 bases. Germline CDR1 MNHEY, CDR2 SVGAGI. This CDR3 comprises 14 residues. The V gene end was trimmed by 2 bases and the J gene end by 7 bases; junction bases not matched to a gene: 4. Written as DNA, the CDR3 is TGTGCCAGCAGTTACCAGCGGGGATTCGGGGAGCTGTTTTTT. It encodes CASSYQRGFGELFF.

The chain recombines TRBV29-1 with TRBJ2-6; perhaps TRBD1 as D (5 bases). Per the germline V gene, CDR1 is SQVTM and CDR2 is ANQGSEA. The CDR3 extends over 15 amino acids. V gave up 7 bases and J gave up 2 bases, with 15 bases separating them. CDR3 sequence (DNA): TGCAGCGCACAGGTCTTCGGGCCTGGGGCCAACGTCCTGACTTTC. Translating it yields CSAQVFGPGANVLTF. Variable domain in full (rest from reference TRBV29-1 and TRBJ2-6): SAVISQKPSRDICQRGTSLTIQCQVDSQVTMMFWYRQQPGQSLTLIATANQGSEATYESGFVIDKFPISRPNLTFSTLTVSNMSPEDSSIYLCSAQVFGPGANVLTFGAGSRLTVL.

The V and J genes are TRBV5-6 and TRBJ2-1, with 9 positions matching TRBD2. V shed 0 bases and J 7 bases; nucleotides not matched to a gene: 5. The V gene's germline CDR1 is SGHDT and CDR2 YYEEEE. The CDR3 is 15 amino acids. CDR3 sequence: CASSLAGTSWNEQFF. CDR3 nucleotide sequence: TGTGCCAGCAGCTTGGCGGGGACTAGCTGGAATGAGCAGTTCTTC.

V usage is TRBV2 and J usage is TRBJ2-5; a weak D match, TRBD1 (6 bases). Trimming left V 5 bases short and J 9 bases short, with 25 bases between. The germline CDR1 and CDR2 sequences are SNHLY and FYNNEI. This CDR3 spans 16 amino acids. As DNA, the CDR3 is TGTGCCAGCAGTCCGGGCCCCGGGACAACGAATCAGCCCCAGTACTTC. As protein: CASSPGPGTTNQPQYF.

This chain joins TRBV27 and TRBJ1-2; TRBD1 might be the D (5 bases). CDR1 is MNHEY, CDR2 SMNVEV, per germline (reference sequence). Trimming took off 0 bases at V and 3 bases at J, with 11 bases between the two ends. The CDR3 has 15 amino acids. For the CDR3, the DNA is TGTGCCAGCAGTTTATCAGCGCCAGGGCACTATGGCTACACCTTC. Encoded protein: CASSLSAPGHYGYTF.

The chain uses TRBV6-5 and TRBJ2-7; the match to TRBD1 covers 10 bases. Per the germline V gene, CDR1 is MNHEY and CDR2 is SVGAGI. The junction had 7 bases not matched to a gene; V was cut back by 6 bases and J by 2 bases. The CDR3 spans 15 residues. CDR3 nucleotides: TGTGCCAGCAGAGCCGGGACAGGGGCTCCCTACGAGCAGTACTTC. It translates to CASRAGTGAPYEQYF.

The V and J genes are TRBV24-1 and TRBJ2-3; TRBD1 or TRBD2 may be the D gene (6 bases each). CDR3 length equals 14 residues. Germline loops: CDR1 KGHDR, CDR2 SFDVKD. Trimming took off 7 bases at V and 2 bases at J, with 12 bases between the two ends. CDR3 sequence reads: CATSFGGHTDTQYF. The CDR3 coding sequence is TGTGCCACCAGCTTCGGGGGCCACACAGATACGCAGTATTTT.

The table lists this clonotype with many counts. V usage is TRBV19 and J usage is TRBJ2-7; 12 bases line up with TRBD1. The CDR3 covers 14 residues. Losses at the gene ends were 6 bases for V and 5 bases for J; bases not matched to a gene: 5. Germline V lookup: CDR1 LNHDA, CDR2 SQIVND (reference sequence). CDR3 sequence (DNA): TGTGCCAGTAGAAGGGGACAGGGGGCCGACGAGCAGTACTTC. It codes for CASRRGQGADEQYF.

The CDR3 DNA reads as TGTGCCAGCAGCACGGGACAACAGAACACTGAAGCTTTCTTT. Translation gives CASSTGQQNTEAFF. The chain links TRBV7-9 to TRBJ1-1, with a possible D match to TRBD1 (6 bases). The CDR3 spans 14 residues. V shed 5 bases and J shed 1 base, with 11 bases lying between them. CDR1 and CDR2 from the germline V gene are SEHNR and FQNEAQ (reference sequence).

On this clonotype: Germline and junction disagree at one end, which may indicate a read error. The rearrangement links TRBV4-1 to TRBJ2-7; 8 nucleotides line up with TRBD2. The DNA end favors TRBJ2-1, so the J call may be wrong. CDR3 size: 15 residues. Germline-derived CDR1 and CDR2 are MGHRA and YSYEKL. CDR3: CASRVGGGSVNEQFF. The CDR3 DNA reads TGTGCCAGCAGGGTCGGCGGGGGGAGTGTCAATGAGCAGTTCTTC.

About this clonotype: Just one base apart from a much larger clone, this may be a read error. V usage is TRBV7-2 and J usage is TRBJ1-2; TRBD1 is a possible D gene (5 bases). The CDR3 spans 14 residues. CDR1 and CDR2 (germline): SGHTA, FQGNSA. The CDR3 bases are TGTGCCAGCAGCCCAAGACAGAACCCTTATGGCTACGCCTTC. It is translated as CASSPRQNPYGYAF.

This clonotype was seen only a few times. The CDR3 DNA follows: TGTGCCAGCAGATCACACGGGGGTGGCTATGGCTACACCTTC. Its translation: CASRSHGGGYGYTF. The chain is built from TRBV28 and TRBJ1-2; possibly TRBD1 for D (5 bases). This CDR3 region has 14 residues. CDR1 is MDHEN, CDR2 SYDVKM, per germline. Deletions cut 6 bases from V and 4 bases from J, with 15 bases between.

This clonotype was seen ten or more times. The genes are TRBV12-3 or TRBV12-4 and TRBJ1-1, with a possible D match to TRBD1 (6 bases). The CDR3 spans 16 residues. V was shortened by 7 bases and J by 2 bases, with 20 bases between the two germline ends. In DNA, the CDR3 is TGTGCCAGCATGGACGCGAGACAGGCCCCAAACACTGAAGCTTTCTTT. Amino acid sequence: CASMDARQAPNTEAFF.

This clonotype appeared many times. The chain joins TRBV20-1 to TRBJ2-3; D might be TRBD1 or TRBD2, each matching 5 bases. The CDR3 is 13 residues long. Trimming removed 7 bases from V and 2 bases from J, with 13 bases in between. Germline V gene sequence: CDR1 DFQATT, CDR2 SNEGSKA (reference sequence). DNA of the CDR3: TGCAGTGGCAACGAGGGGTTCACAGATACGCAGTATTTT. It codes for CSGNEGFTDTQYF.

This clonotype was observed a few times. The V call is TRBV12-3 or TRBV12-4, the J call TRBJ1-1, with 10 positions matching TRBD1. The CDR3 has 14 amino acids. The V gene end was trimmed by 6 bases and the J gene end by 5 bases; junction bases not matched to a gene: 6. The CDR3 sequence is CASSKTGGSTEAFF. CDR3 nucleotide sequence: TGTGCCAGCAGCAAGACAGGGGGCAGTACTGAAGCTTTCTTT.

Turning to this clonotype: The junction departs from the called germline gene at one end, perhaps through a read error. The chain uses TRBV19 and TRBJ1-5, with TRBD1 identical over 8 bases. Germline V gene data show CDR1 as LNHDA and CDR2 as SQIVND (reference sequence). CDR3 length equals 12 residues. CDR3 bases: TGTGCCAGTAGTCTGGGACAGGAGCCCCTGCATTTT. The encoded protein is CASSLGQEPLHF.

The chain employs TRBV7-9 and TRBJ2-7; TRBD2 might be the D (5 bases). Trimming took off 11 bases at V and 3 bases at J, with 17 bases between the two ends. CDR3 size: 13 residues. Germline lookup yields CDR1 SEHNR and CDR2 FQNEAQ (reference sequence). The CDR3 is CAWSGGSGYEQYF. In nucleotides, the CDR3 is TGTGCCTGGAGTGGAGGATCCGGCTACGAGCAGTACTTC.

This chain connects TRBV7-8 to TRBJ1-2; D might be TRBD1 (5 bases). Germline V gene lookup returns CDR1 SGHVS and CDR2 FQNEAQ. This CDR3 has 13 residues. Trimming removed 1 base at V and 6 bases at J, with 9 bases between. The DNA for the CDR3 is TGTGCCAGCAGCTTAGACAGGAGTAATGGCTACACCTTC. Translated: CASSLDRSNGYTF.

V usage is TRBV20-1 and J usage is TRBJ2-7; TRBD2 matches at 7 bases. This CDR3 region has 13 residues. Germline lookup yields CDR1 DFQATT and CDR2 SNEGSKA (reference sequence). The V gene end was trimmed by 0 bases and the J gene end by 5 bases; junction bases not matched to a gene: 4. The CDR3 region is CSAREGGGNEQYF. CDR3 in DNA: TGCAGTGCTAGAGAAGGCGGGGGAAACGAGCAGTACTTC.